This TCR beta chain was found in a study of T cell changes during pregnancy in multiple sclerosis. This CDR3 contains 14 residues. Trimming cost V 2 bases and J 4 bases, with 9 bases left between them. Per the germline V gene, CDR1 is MNHEY and CDR2 is SVGAGI. The protocol was immunoSEQ multiplex PCR, while the TCRdb copy is restricted to in-frame clones and leaves out a portion. The sample shows approximately 88,000 clones, around 92% of them seen only once. The J gene is TRBJ2-1, the V gene TRBV6-5; D may be TRBD1 (5 bases). The origin of this receptor is a female donor with multiple sclerosis, enrolled in a pregnancy study. The source material was peripheral blood, sampled in the third trimester of pregnancy. For the CDR3, the DNA is TGTGCCAGCAGTTACCTAGACAGTTACAATGAGCAGTTCTTC. Translated, it gives CASSYLDSYNEQFF.